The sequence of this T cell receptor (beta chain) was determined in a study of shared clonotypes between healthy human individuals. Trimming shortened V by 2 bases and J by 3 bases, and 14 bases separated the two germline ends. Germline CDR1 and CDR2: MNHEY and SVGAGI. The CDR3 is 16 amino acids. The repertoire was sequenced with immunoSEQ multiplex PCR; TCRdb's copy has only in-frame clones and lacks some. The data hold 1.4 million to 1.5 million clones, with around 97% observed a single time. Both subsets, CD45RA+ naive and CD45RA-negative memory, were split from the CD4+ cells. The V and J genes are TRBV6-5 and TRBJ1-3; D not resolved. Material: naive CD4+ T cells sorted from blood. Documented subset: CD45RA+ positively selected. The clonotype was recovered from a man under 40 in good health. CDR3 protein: CASSYLRQADGNTIYF. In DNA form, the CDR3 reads TGTGCCAGCAGTTACCTTCGGCAGGCCGATGGAAACACCATATATTTT.